What follows are 10 T cell receptor beta chains derived from one specimen sequenced in a study of blood T cell repertoires in COVID-19 (dated by TCRdb to 2019 to 2021). Library generation was performed with the immunoSEQ multiplex PCR assay. TCRdb took this table from immuneACCESS and kept in-frame rearrangements with V and J called. Such tables lack part of the clones; where checked against another copy, unresolved V genes explain under half of the gap, and the rest is unexplained. The sample table contains under 350,000 clones; only one count was recorded for about 89% of them. Clones ranked in the top ten supply about 4.2% of the sample. The sequencing input was peripheral blood. Receptors were obtained from a man aged 40-55 years with acute or convalescent COVID-19.

The CDR3 loop reads CASSPIRTHGAGELFF. CDR3 DNA sequence: TGTGCCAGCAGCCCCATCCGGACCCACGGGGCCGGGGAGCTGTTTTTT. The chain carries TRBV27 and TRBJ2-2, with D perhaps matching TRBD2 (5 bases). Germline-derived CDR1 and CDR2 are MNHEY and SMNVEV (reference sequence). Trimming removed 6 bases at V and 6 bases at J, with 20 bases between. The CDR3 runs 16 residues.

The chain recombines TRBV6-5 with TRBJ1-4; 8 positions match TRBD1. The CDR3 extends over 15 amino acids. Germline CDR1 reads MNHEY; CDR2 reads SVGAGI. Germline trimming cut 4 bases from V and 5 bases from J; bases unmatched to any gene: 6. The CDR3 reads CASSLYRGINEKLFF. As DNA, the CDR3 is TGTGCCAGCAGTTTGTACAGGGGGATCAATGAAAAACTGTTTTTT.

This sequence joins TRBV1 and TRBJ2-1; whether TRBD2, the table's D call, matches the DNA was not checked. TRBV1 is flagged as a pseudogene. The CDR3 loop spans 13 amino acids. CDR3 amino acids: CTSSQPYRDEQFF. CDR3 DNA sequence: TGCACCAGCAGCCAACCTTATAGAGATGAGCAGTTCTTC.

The chain employs TRBV6-1 and TRBJ1-2; 8 positions match TRBD1. Germline V gene data show CDR1 as MNHNS and CDR2 as SASEGT. The V and J ends lost 1 base and 4 bases, in that order; junction bases with no gene match: 8. This CDR3 has 16 amino acids. Here the CDR3 reads CASSEGAGGQGYGYTF. As DNA, the CDR3 is TGTGCCAGCAGTGAAGGAGCCGGCGGACAGGGCTATGGCTACACCTTC.

The rearrangement joins TRBV2 to TRBJ1-5; 7 bases match TRBD1. The V segment lost 3 bases and the J segment 4 bases; nucleotides outside the gene matches: 3. The CDR3 has 14 residues. Germline lookup yields CDR1 SNHLY and CDR2 FYNNEI. The DNA of the CDR3 is TGTGCCAGCAGTGAGACAGGGCGAAATCAGCCCCAGCATTTT. Translated: CASSETGRNQPQHF.

The chain is built from TRBV30 and TRBJ1-4; D unclear. V gave up 0 bases and J gave up 3 bases, with 11 bases separating them. Germline V gene sequence: CDR1 GTSNPN, CDR2 SVGIG (reference sequence). The CDR3 runs 15 residues. The CDR3 nucleotides are TGTGCCTGGAGTGTACGGAGGGCGGCTAATGAAAAACTGTTTTTT. It specifies CAWSVRRAANEKLFF.

This sequence joins TRBV7-6 and TRBJ2-2; 8 bases line up with TRBD1. Germline V gene data show CDR1 as SGHVS and CDR2 as FNYEAQ. There are 16 residues in the CDR3. Unmatched junction bases numbered 5, after V lost 1 base and J lost 4 bases. The CDR3 nucleotides are TGTGCCAGCAGCTTAGAAGGACAGGGATCCACCGGGGAGCTGTTTTTT. It yields the protein CASSLEGQGSTGELFF.

The J gene is TRBJ1-5, the V gene TRBV19; 9 nucleotides align to TRBD1. Per the germline V gene, CDR1 is LNHDA and CDR2 is SQIVND (reference sequence). The CDR3 extends over 14 amino acids. V was pared by 7 bases and J by 5 bases, with 6 bases of the junction left unmatched. The CDR3 is CASKYGTGHQPQHF. CDR3 nucleotide sequence: TGTGCCAGTAAGTACGGGACAGGGCATCAGCCCCAGCATTTT.

V gene TRBV19 combines with J gene TRBJ1-6, with D uncertain. Germline values: CDR1 LNHDA, CDR2 SQIVND (reference sequence). The CDR3 sequence is 13 residues long. Trimming stripped 4 bases from V and 4 bases from J, with 5 bases between. CDR3 loop: CASSTKYNSPLHF. For the CDR3, the DNA is TGTGCCAGTAGTACCAAATATAATTCACCCCTCCACTTT.

This sequence joins TRBV12-3 or TRBV12-4 and TRBJ1-1; D might be TRBD1 (5 bases). With 5 bases removed from V and 7 bases from J, the gap between germline ends came to 11 bases. The CDR3 runs to 12 residues. The CDR3 nucleotides read TGTGCCAGCAGTGTGCAGGGTTTTGAAGCTTTCTTT. The encoded protein is CASSVQGFEAFF.